This TCR beta chain came from a study of T cells in Graves' hyperthyroidism and ophthalmopathy (dated by TCRdb to between 2018 and 2021). Regarding the study in general: Peripheral blood samples were taken at the time of initial diagnosis, prior to any treatment. To identify TCR V-J signatures that set the groups apart, the researchers used a discovery cohort of 100 patients, made up of roughly 45 with Graves' ophthalmopathy and about 60 with stable Graves' hyperthyroidism. Prospective prediction of ophthalmopathy was tested in an independent validation cohort consisting of 18 hyperthyroidism patients and 15 to 17 patients who later progressed to ophthalmopathy. The 75 to 100 discovery patients were divided at random into training and test sets in a 7:3 ratio. The study also compared thyroid tissue and blood T-cell repertoires from about 6 Graves' hyperthyroidism patients. Once sampling was done, hyperthyroidism patients were given methimazole at a starting dose of 30 mg daily, whereas ophthalmopathy patients were given high-dose intravenous methylprednisolone. TCR Vbeta CDR3 sequencing of approximately 140 peripheral blood samples (over 40 ophthalmopathy, about 74 hyperthyroidism and some 17 progressor patients) is reported in the paper. The research as a whole found: No statistical method was used to fix the sample size in advance, and group allocation was not hidden from the investigators. In validation, the model predicted progression to ophthalmopathy with 65% to 71% sensitivity and roughly 72% specificity, a median of 6.5 months before onset. A model built on a 13 V-J signature distinguished ophthalmopathy from stable hyperthyroidism, reaching roughly 88% sensitivity and around 82% specificity in cross-validation and 80%/75% in testing. Most expanded thyroid clonotypes (frequency above 0.001) were also found in blood, which suggests that blood repertoires may mirror thyroid immune responses.

Ophthalmopathy patients had moderately to severely active disease, with a Clinical Activity Score of 3 or more, a NOSPECS grade of 4 or more, and a disease duration of less than 3 months. Any patient with an uncontrolled infection, another autoimmune disease, pregnancy or lactation was excluded. Diagnoses relied on clinical symptoms, serum thyroxine and TRAb, thyroid ultrasound and orbital computed tomography. PBMCs were isolated from more than 8 ml of fresh peripheral blood by Ficoll-Paque density gradient centrifugation. Total RNA was extracted using Trizol reagent, and RNA quality was assessed on an Agilent 2100 Bioanalyzer. The TCR beta CDR3 regions were amplified from RNA transcripts. The first round of RT-PCR for the TCR CDR3 was performed with the HTBI primer set and the Qiagen OneStep RT-PCR kit. Libraries were constructed in a second round of multiplex PCR, after which size selection and purification were performed. Sequencing of the libraries was done on an Illumina HiSeq2000 using paired-end 100 bp reads. The paper's processing steps were these. SOAPnuke was used to process the raw data, throwing out any read that contained adapters or uncalled bases, had a mean Phred below 15, or lacked an exact constant-primer or identifier match. High-quality paired reads were merged with COPE v1.2.5, and unique nucleotide sequences were defined as clonotypes. Clonotypes were aligned to IMGT TRBV, TRBD and TRBJ reference segments using MiTCR v1.1. The analysis included only V-J combinations with a frequency above 0.0001, which together covered 99.2% of the repertoires. A TCS score was defined as the ratio of F50 (clonal expansion) to E x V (chaos), with BLOSUM62-based TCRdist applied between CDR3 peptides within each V-J. Welch's t-statistics and random forest reduced 500 to 650 V-J features to 10 to 15, which were used in a naive Bayes classifier (R e1071). Clones were called with MiXCR by TCRdb after fastp trimmed the public reads at Q25, and only in-frame beta chains were retained. One record per CDR3 amino acid sequence lists the most common genes and DNA. What appears here as the V and J calls and clone size reflects TCRdb's work, not the paper's. This sample is represented by roughly 550,000 distinct CDR3 sequences; 15% to 20% of them were singletons. The ten largest clones add up to less than 30% of the sample.

Including cysteine and phenylalanine, the CDR3 has 13 amino acids. Only CDR3 DNA remains: 39 bases, in frame from the first base. V gives up 0 bases and J gives up 12 bases, and the segment between their germline ends measures 13 bases. As encoded in the germline V gene, CDR1 is SGHRS while CDR2 is YFSETQ. About this clonotype: What antigen it recognizes has not been identified. It has no much larger one-base neighbor in the sample; base qualities were not kept.

The rearrangement joined TRBV5-1 to TRBJ2-1; the D segment might be TRBD1 or TRBD2, since each matches 5 bases. The TCR was taken from a woman aged 25 to 39 with Graves' ophthalmopathy. The sample comprised blood. The CDR3: CASSLERDRGQFF. The sequence in DNA is TGCGCCAGCAGCTTGGAGAGGGATAGGGGGCAGTTCTTC.